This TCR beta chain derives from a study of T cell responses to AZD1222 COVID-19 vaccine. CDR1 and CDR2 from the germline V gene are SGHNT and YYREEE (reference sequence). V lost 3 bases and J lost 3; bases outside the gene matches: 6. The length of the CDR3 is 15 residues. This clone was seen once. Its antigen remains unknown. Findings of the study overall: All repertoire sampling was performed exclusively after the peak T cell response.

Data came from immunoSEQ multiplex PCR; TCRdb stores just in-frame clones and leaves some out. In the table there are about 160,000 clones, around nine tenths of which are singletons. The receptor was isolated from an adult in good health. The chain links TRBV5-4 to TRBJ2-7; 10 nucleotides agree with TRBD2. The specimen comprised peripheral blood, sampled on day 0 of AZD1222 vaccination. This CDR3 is CASSSASGSFYEQYF. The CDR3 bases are TGTGCCAGCAGCTCGGCTAGCGGGAGTTTCTACGAGCAGTACTTC.